This T cell receptor (beta chain) was retrieved from a study of T cell responses to AZD1222 COVID-19 vaccine. Study-wide results and caveats: Nearly half of spike-specific TCRs reportedly target unmutated variant regions.

About this clone: Antigen specificity is unknown.

J lost 5 bases, V lost 5 bases, and 3 bases had no gene match. The CDR3 has 15 amino acids. The germline V gene has CDR1 PRHDT and CDR2 FYEKMQ (reference sequence). The data were produced by immunoSEQ multiplex PCR, yet TCRdb's version contains in-frame clones alone and is incomplete. The sample consists of some 140,000 clones, 85% to 95% of them appearing once. This specimen was peripheral blood, taken on day 0 of AZD1222 vaccination. This receptor was taken from an adult in good health. The V call is TRBV13, the J call TRBJ1-6; the match to TRBD1 covers 10 bases. The CDR3 loop is CASSQGTGDNSPLHF. CDR3 DNA sequence: TGTGCCAGCAGCCAAGGGACAGGGGATAATTCACCCCTCCACTTT.